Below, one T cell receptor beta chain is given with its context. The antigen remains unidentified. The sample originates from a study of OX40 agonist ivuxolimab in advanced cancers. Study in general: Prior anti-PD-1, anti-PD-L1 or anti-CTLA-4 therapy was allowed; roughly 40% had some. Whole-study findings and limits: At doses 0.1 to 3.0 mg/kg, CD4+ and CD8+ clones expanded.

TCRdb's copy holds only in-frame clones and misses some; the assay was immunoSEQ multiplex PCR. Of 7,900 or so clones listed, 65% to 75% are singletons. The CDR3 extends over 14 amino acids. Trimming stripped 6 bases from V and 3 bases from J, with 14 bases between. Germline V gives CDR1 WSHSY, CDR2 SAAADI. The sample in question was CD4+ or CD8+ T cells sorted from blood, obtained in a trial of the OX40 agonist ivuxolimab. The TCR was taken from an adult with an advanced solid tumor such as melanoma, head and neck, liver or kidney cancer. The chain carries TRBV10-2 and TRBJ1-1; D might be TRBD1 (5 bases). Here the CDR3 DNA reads TGCGCCAGCAGAATGAGGGACTTTGACACTGAAGCTTTCTTT. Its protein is CASRMRDFDTEAFF.